This TCR delta chain originates from a study of DNA immune sequencing with unique molecular identifiers (dated by TCRdb to 2020 to 2022). Regarding the complete study: gammadelta T cells were enriched from buffy coats using immunomagnetic cell separation, and their genomic DNA was sequenced. All donors were healthy individuals, and around 10 of the donors were profiled using sorted gammadelta T cells from peripheral blood. Validation of the sequencing method was done both on synthetic reference molecules and on blood samples taken from healthy individuals. Fluorescence-activated cell sorting was used to enrich gammadelta T cells from the PBMC of 10 healthy individuals. In the comparison of enriched versus non-enriched samples, 100 ng of enriched gammadelta T-cell DNA and 1 ug of non-enriched PBMC DNA were sequenced. The study developed and validated an ultrasensitive DNA-based TRD repertoire sequencing method using PCR-introduced unique molecular identifiers.

Compared with germline, V lacks 3 bases and J lacks 4 bases; bases without a gene match: 8. The CDR3 has 15 amino acids, counting the end cysteine and phenylalanine. Just CDR3 DNA is preserved here, 45 bases in frame from base 1. CDR1 and CDR2, looked up from the germline V gene, are GEAIGNYY and EKD. Library generation was performed with multiplex PCR. A 32-plex assay, with primers for all 8 TRDV and 4 TRDJ genes spanning the CDR3, was used to amplify the genomic DNA. A 12-nucleotide UMI was added during 3 barcoding PCR cycles, followed by a second PCR with Illumina adapter primers. AMPure XP beads were used to purify the libraries, and library quality was checked on a Fragment Analyzer using the HS NGS Fragment kit. Sequencing was run on an Illumina MiniSeq mid-output kit with 20% PhiX and 150 cycles of paired-end reads. The original pipeline was this. MIGEC version 1.2.9 was used to process the reads, grouping the reads by UMI and building error-corrected consensus sequences. Modified VDJtools version 1.2.1 scripts and the tcR R package were used for post-processing. TCRdb reprocessed the public reads with the caller CATT; rows with the same DNA were merged afterwards. These V and J calls derive from TCRdb rather than the authors' analysis. For this sample there are roughly 4,800 delta-chain clones; about 12% appear just once. The leading ten clones occupy about 47% of the sample.

Here is what the overall study found, with its caveats: TRD repertoire diversity differed among healthy donors, and several donors were highly oligoclonal, with the top 5 clonotypes making up more than half of productive molecules. The primer-based approach cannot detect novel TRD sequences that are not targeted by the primers. TRDV2 paired with TRDJ1 was the most common TRD rearrangement among clonotypes in healthy donors.

This clone was picked up a small number of times. Its antigen remains undetermined. A far larger clone is only one base removed, so a read error is likely. Other nucleotide sequences in the sample specify the same CDR3. The sequenced material came from gamma-delta T cells enriched from blood buffy coat, or unenriched PBMCs (not recorded which). This chain joins TRDV2 to TRDJ1; 9 bases in the middle match TRDD3. The clonotype comes from a human donor in good health. The DNA sequence is as follows: TGTGCCTGTGACCTATTGGGGGATAGGGGCGATAAACTCATCTTT. This is translated as CACDLLGDRGDKLIF.